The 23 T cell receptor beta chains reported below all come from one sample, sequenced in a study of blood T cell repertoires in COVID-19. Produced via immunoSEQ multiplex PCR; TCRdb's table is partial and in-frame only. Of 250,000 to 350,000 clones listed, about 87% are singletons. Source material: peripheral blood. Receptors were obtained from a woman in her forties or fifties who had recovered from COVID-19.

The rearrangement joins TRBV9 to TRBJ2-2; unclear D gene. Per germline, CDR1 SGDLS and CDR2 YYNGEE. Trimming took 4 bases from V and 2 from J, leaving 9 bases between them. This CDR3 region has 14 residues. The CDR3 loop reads CASSPRLNTGELFF. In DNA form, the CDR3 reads TGTGCCAGCAGCCCAAGACTTAACACCGGGGAGCTGTTTTTT.

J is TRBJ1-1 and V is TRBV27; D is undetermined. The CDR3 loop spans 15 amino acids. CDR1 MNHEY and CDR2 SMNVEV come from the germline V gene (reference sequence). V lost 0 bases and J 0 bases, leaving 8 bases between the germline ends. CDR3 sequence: CASSLSADMNTEAFF. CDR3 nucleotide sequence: TGTGCCAGCAGTTTATCGGCGGATATGAACACTGAAGCTTTCTTT.

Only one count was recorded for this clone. Here the CDR3 reads CAISEYQQSGEAFF. The CDR3 coding sequence is TGTGCCATCAGTGAGTACCAACAAAGCGGGGAAGCTTTCTTT. The chain employs TRBV10-3 and TRBJ1-1; D call uncertain. Deletions cut 1 base from V and 8 bases from J, with 14 bases between. The CDR3 totals 14 residues. Germline V gene sequence: CDR1 ENHRY, CDR2 SYGVKD.

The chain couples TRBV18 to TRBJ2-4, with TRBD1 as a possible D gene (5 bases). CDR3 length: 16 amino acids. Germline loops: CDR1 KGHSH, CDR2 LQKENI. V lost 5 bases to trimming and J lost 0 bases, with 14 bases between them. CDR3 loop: CASSTDSDLAKNIQYF. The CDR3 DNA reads TGTGCCAGCTCAACAGACAGTGATTTAGCCAAAAACATTCAGTACTTC.

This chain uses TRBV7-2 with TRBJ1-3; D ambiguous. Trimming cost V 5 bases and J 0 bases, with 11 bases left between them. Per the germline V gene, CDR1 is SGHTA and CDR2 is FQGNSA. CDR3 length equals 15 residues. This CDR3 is CASSADFLSGNTIYF. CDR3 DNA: TGTGCCAGCAGCGCGGACTTCCTCTCTGGAAACACCATATATTTT.

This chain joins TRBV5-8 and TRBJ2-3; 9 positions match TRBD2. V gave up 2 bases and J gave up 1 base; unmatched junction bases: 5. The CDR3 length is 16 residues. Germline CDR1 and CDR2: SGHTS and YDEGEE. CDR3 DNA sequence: TGTGCCAGCAGCTTACGCGGGGGGGCGGGCACAGATACGCAGTATTTT. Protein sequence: CASSLRGGAGTDTQYF.

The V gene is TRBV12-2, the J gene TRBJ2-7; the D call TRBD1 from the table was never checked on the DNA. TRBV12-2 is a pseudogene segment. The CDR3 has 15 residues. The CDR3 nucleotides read TGTGCAAGTCGCTTCAGGACAGGACCAACCTACGAGCAGTACTTC. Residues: CASRFRTGPTYEQYF.

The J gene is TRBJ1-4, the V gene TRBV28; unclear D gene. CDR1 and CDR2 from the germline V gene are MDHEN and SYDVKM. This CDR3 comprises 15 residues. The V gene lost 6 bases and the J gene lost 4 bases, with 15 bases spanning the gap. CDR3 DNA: TGTGCCAGCAGCATCCAAGGACTGAGTAATGAAAAACTGTTTTTT. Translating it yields CASSIQGLSNEKLFF.

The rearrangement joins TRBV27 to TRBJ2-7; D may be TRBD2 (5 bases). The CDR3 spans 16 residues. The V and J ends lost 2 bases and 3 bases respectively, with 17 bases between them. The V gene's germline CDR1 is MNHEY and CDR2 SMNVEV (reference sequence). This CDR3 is CASSLDMAAANYEQYF. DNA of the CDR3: TGTGCCAGCAGTTTAGACATGGCAGCGGCCAACTACGAGCAGTACTTC.

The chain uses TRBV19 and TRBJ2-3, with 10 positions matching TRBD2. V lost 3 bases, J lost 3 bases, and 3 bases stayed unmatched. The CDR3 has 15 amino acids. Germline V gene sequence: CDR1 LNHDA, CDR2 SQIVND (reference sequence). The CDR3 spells CASSITSGETDTQYF. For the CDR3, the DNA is TGTGCCAGTAGTATCACTAGCGGGGAGACAGATACGCAGTATTTT.

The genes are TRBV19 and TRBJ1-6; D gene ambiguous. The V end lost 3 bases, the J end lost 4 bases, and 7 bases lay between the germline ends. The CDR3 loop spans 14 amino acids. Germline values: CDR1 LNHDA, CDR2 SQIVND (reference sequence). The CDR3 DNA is TGTGCCAGTAGTATCCGAGGTTATAATTCACCCCTCCACTTT. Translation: CASSIRGYNSPLHF. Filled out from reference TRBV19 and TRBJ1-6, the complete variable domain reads DGGITQSPKYLFRKEGQNVTLSCEQNLNHDAMYWYRQDPGQGLRLIYYSQIVNDFQKGDIAEGYSVSREKKESFPLTVTSAQKNPTAFYLCASSIRGYNSPLHFGNGTRLTVT.

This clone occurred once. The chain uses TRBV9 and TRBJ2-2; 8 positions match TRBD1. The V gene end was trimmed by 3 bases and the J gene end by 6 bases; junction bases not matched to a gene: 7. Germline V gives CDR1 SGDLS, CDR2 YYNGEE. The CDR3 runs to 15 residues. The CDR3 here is CASSARGQGAGELFF. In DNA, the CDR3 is TGTGCCAGCAGCGCCCGCGGACAGGGTGCCGGGGAGCTGTTTTTT.

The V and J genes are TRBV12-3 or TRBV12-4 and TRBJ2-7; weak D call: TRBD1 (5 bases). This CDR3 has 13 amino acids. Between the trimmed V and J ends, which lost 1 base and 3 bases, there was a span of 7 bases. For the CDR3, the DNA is TGTGCCAGCAGTTTAGGGACACTCTACGAGCAGTACTTC. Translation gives CASSLGTLYEQYF.

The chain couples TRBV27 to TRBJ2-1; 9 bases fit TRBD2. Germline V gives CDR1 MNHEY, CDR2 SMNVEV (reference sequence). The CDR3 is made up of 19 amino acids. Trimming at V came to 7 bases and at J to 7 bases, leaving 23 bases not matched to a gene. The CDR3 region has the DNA TGTGCCAGCACCCTTAACCCCCTCGAGCGGGAGGAAGGGTGGAATGAGCAGTTCTTC. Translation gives CASTLNPLEREEGWNEQFF.

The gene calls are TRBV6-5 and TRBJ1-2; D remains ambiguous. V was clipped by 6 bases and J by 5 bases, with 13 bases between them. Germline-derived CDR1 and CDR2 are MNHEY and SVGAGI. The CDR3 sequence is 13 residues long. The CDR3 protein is CASSPDGLYGYTF. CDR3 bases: TGTGCCAGCAGCCCCGATGGACTTTATGGCTACACCTTC.

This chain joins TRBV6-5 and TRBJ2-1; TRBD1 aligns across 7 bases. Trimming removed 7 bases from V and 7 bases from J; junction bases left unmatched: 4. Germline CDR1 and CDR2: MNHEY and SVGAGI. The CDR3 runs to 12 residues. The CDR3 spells CASTPTGNEQFF. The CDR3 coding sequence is TGTGCCAGCACCCCGACAGGGAATGAGCAGTTCTTC.

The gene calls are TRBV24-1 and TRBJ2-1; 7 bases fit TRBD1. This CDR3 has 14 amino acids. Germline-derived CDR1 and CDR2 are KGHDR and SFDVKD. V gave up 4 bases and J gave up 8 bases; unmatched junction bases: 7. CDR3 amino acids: CATSEQGEGDEQFF. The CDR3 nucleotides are TGTGCCACCAGTGAGCAGGGGGAAGGCGATGAGCAGTTCTTC.

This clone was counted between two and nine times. This chain's CDR3 is CASRARGDYYGYTF. In DNA form, the CDR3 reads TGTGCCAGCCGGGCCCGGGGGGATTACTATGGCTACACCTTC. V usage is TRBV19 and J usage is TRBJ1-2; TRBD1 might be the D (5 bases). The CDR3 has 14 residues. Germline-derived CDR1 and CDR2 are LNHDA and SQIVND (reference sequence). Trimming stripped 9 bases from V and 3 bases from J, with 17 bases between.

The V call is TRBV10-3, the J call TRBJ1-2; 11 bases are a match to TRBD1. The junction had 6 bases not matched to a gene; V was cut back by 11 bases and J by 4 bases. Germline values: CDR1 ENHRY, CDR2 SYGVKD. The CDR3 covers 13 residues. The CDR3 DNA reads TGTGCCGTTTCCGGGACAGGGGGCTATGGCTACACCTTC. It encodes CAVSGTGGYGYTF.

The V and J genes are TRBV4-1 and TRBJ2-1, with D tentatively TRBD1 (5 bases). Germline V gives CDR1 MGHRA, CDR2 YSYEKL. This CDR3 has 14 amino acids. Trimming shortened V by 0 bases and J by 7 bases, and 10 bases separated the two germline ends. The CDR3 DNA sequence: TGCGCCAGCAGCCAAGAGACAGATTCTAATGAGCAGTTCTTC. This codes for CASSQETDSNEQFF.

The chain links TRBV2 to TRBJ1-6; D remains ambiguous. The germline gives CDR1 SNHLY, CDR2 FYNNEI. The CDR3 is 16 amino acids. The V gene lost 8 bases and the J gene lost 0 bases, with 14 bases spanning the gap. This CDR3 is CASGGALSSYNSPLHF. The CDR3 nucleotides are TGTGCCAGCGGCGGTGCGCTGAGCTCCTATAATTCACCCCTCCACTTT.

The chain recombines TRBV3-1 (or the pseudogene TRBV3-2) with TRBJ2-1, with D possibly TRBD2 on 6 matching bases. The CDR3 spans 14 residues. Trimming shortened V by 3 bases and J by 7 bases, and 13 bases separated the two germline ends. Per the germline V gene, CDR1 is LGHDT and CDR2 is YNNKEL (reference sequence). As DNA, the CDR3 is TGTGCCAGCAGCCATCCGGGACTTGATAATGAGCAGTTCTTC. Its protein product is CASSHPGLDNEQFF.

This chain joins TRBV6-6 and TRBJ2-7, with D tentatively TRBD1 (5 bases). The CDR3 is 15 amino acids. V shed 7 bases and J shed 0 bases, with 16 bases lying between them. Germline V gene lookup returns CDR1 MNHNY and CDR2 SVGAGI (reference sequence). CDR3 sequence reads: CASTAMDTNSYEQYF. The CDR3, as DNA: TGTGCCAGCACCGCGATGGACACAAACTCCTACGAGCAGTACTTC.